Following are 17 T cell receptor beta chains from one sample sequenced in a study of blood T cells in healthy people across ages. For the second PCR, which ran for about 7 to 12 cycles, a sample-barcoded 5' primer and a J-beta primer mix were used. TCRdb re-called the 5' RACE reads with MiXCR, one entry per CDR3 protein. The profile shows over a million distinct CDR3 sequences, approximately 59% of them singletons. The material sequenced was blood. The receptors here all came from a man aged 18 to 35 in good health.

This chain uses TRBV6-5 with TRBJ2-7, with 7 bases aligning to TRBD2. The CDR3 covers 17 residues. V trimming: 2 bases; J trimming: 2 bases; junction bases outside the gene matches: 12. Germline CDR1 is MNHEY and CDR2 is SVGAGI. DNA for the CDR3: TGTGCCAGCAGTTACCGGCAGGGCGGGAGAAACCCCTACGAGCAGTACTTC. It yields the protein CASSYRQGGRNPYEQYF.

The CDR3 nucleotides read TGTGCCAGCAGCTTAGATTACGAGAGCTTCTACAATGAGCAGTTCTTC. It yields the protein CASSLDYESFYNEQFF. The chain employs TRBV11-3 and TRBJ2-1, with D uncertain. Germline V gene lookup returns CDR1 SGHNT and CDR2 YENEEA. This CDR3 has 16 amino acids. The V end lost 0 bases, the J end lost 3 bases, and 12 bases lay between the germline ends.

This chain connects TRBV29-1 to TRBJ1-2, with 8 bases fitting TRBD1. Germline V gives CDR1 SQVTM, CDR2 ANQGSEA. The CDR3 contains 13 residues. V lost 7 bases to trimming and J lost 7 bases; unmatched junction nucleotides: 11. Written as DNA, the CDR3 is TGCAGCGCACATCCCGGGACAGGAGGTGGCTACACCTTC. It is translated as CSAHPGTGGGYTF.

J is TRBJ2-7 and V is TRBV6-1; D is ambiguous. The V gene's germline CDR1 is MNHNS and CDR2 SASEGT. The CDR3 runs to 12 residues. Trimming pared 4 bases from V and 6 bases from J, leaving 10 bases between. This CDR3 reads CASSGPPVEQYF. The CDR3 DNA follows: TGTGCCAGCAGTGGCCCCCCCGTCGAGCAGTACTTC.

The genes are TRBV28 and TRBJ2-5; no definite D call. This CDR3 contains 13 residues. V was pared by 5 bases and J by 5 bases, with 12 bases between. Germline V CDR1 and CDR2: MDHEN, SYDVKM. CDR3: CASSMAGEETQYF. Here the CDR3 DNA reads TGTGCCAGCAGTATGGCAGGAGAGGAGACCCAGTACTTC.

V and J are TRBV7-6 and TRBJ2-7; D not certain. Germline CDR1 SGHVS, CDR2 FNYEAQ. This CDR3 has 16 residues. Between the trimmed V and J ends, which lost 4 bases and 6 bases, there was a span of 22 bases. CDR3: CASSSLGAGRVGEQYF. As DNA, the CDR3 is TGTGCCAGCAGCTCACTGGGTGCAGGTAGGGTCGGCGAGCAGTACTTC. Looking up the rest from reference TRBV7-6 and TRBJ2-7 gives the full variable domain: GAGVSQSPRYKVTKRGQDVALRCDPISGHVSLYWYRQALGQGPEFLTYFNYEAQQDKSGLPNDRFSAERPEGSISTLTIQRTEQRDSAMYRCASSSLGAGRVGEQYFGPGTRLTVT.

This clonotype came up a few times. The chain links TRBV27 to TRBJ1-5; D is undetermined. Between the trimmed V and J ends, which lost 8 bases and 6 bases, there was a span of 14 bases. Germline CDR1 MNHEY, CDR2 SMNVEV (reference sequence). The CDR3 totals 13 residues. This CDR3 is CASAQKGGQPQHF. The CDR3 DNA reads TGTGCCAGCGCCCAAAAGGGTGGTCAGCCCCAGCATTTT.

The J gene is TRBJ2-5, the V gene TRBV28, with 8 nucleotides matching TRBD2. This CDR3 region has 14 residues. Per the germline V gene, CDR1 is MDHEN and CDR2 is SYDVKM. V lost 3 bases and J lost 11; bases outside the gene matches: 11. The CDR3 DNA reads as TGTGCCAGCAGTTTCACTAGCGGATACAATGAGCAGTACTTC. Translated: CASSFTSGYNEQYF.

The chain couples TRBV7-9 to TRBJ2-1; D not certain. CDR3 length: 14 amino acids. Between the trimmed V and J ends, which lost 4 bases and 8 bases, there was a span of 15 bases. The germline V gene has CDR1 SEHNR and CDR2 FQNEAQ (reference sequence). The CDR3 nucleotides are TGTGCCAGCAGCTCTCCGGTACCCGCGGATGAGCAGTTCTTC. Translation: CASSSPVPADEQFF.

In this sample, this clonotype turned up a few times. The V call is TRBV29-1, the J call TRBJ1-1, with a tentative D call TRBD1 (5 bases). The CDR3 consists of 13 residues. The germline V gene has CDR1 SQVTM and CDR2 ANQGSEA. Trimming pared 4 bases from V and 3 bases from J, leaving 12 bases between. CDR3 amino acids: CSVARRGDTEAFF. The CDR3 bases are TGCAGCGTTGCCCGGCGAGGGGACACTGAAGCTTTCTTT.

Notes on this clonotype: Given a much more abundant clone one base away, this may be a read error. V is TRBV27 and J is TRBJ2-7; D possibly matches TRBD1 or TRBD2 (5 bases each). CDR1 and CDR2 from the germline V gene are MNHEY and SMNVEV (reference sequence). The CDR3 totals 13 residues. V dropped 4 bases and J dropped 0 bases, with 7 bases sitting between them. The CDR3 sequence is CASSWGPSYEQYF. The CDR3 nucleotides read TGTGCCAGCAGTTGGGGACCCTCCTACGAGCAGTACTTC.

V usage is TRBV4-1 and J usage is TRBJ2-7, with no clear D. The CDR3 length is 15 residues. V gave up 2 bases and J gave up 3 bases, with 14 bases separating them. Germline-derived CDR1 and CDR2 are MGHRA and YSYEKL. DNA of the CDR3: TGCGCCAGCAGCCAAAGGGTCCTTGGGTACTACGAGCAGTACTTC. As protein: CASSQRVLGYYEQYF.

The chain has TRBV6-6 and TRBJ2-3, with 8 bases identical to TRBD1. Germline values: CDR1 MNHNY, CDR2 SVGAGI (reference sequence). V was clipped by 7 bases and J by 2 bases; unmatched bases: 5. CDR3 size: 14 residues. The CDR3 spells CASIGRGPTDTQYF. As DNA, the CDR3 is TGTGCCAGCATCGGCAGGGGGCCCACAGATACGCAGTATTTT.

This chain connects TRBV7-2 to TRBJ1-5; D unresolved. Trimming took 0 bases from V and 5 from J, leaving 11 bases between them. CDR3 length equals 15 residues. CDR1 and CDR2 (germline): SGHTA, FQGNSA. CDR3 sequence (DNA): TGTGCCAGCAGCTTAGCGATGAATTCCCATCAGCCCCAGCATTTT. This sequence encodes CASSLAMNSHQPQHF.

The V call is TRBV7-9, the J call TRBJ2-5; D unresolved. The CDR3 consists of 10 residues. Germline assignment: CDR1 SEHNR and CDR2 FQNEAQ (reference sequence). V was shortened by 10 bases and J by 5 bases, with 8 bases between the two germline ends. Written as DNA, the CDR3 is TGTGCCACTAGGTGGGAGACCCAGTACTTC. Translation: CATRWETQYF.

This clonotype was seen a single time. The J gene is TRBJ2-7, the V gene TRBV4-2; the D gene is possibly TRBD2 (5 bases). CDR1 is LGHNA, CDR2 YNFKEQ, per germline. With 0 bases removed from V and 3 bases from J, the gap between germline ends came to 24 bases. This CDR3 spans 19 amino acids. CDR3 nucleotides: TGTGCCAGCAGCCAAGATATCCTCTTACTAGGACGATACAACTACGAGCAGTACTTC. Translation gives CASSQDILLLGRYNYEQYF.

This clonotype was detected a few times. J is TRBJ2-3 and V is TRBV20-1; weak D call: TRBD1 (5 bases). CDR3 length: 12 residues. Per germline, CDR1 DFQATT and CDR2 SNEGSKA (reference sequence). Trimming stripped 6 bases from V and 3 bases from J, with 10 bases between. DNA for the CDR3: TGCAGTGCGACAGACCGAACAGATACGCAGTATTTT. This gives the protein CSATDRTDTQYF.